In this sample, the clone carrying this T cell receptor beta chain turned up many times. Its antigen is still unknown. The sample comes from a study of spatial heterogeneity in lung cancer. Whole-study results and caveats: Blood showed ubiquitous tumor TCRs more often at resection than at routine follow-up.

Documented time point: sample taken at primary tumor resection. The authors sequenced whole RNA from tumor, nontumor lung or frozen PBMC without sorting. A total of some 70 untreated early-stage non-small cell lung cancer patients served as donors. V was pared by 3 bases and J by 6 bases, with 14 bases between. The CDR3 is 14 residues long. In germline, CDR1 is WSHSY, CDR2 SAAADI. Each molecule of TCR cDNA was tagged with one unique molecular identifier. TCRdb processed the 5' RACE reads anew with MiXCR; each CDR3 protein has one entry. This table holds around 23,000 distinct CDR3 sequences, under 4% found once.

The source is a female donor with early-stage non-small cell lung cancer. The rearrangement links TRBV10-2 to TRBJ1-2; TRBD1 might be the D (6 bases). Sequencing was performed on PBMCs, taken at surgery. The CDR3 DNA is TGCGCCAGCAGTGACGGACAGAGGGATGATGGCTACACCTTC. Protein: CASSDGQRDDGYTF.